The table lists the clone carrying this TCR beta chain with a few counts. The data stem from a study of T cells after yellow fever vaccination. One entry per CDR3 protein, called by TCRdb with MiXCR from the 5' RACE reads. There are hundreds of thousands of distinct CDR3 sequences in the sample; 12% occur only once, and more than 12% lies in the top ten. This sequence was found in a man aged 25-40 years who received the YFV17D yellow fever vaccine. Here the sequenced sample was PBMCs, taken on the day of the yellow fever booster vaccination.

CDR3 region: CASSSLIAGDPSNEQFF. In DNA, the CDR3 is TGTGCCAGCAGTTCCCTAATAGCGGGAGACCCATCCAATGAGCAGTTCTTC. The genes are TRBV6-2 or TRBV6-3 and TRBJ2-1, with TRBD2 identical over 9 bases. Germline loops: CDR1 MNHEY, CDR2 SVGEGT. The CDR3 sequence is 17 residues long. The trim removed 4 bases at V and 6 bases at J, leaving 13 bases unmatched.